This T cell receptor (beta chain) was sequenced for a study of human T cells and chemical hapten exposure. Looking at the study overall: Donors were sensitized with 2% DPC on the upper inner arm.

Individual cDNA molecules (in the library) carried attached unique molecular identifiers. TCRdb reprocessed the RACE reads via MiXCR and lists one record per CDR3 protein. This table holds about 260,000 distinct CDR3 sequences, around 9.3% found once. This clonotype was seen many times. The time point is: pre-sensitization, week 0. Treatment defined: therapeutic diphenylcyclopropenone sensitization with weekly scalp DPC. Ahead of each patch test application, blood was drawn. The donor pool consisted of alopecia patients aged 18 to 70 years, considered suitable for DPC. CDR3 length: 16 residues. After removal of 0 bases from V and 6 bases from J, the junction contained 9 bases not matched to a gene. Germline V gives CDR1 SGDLS, CDR2 YYNGEE.

This chain uses TRBV9 with TRBJ2-7, with 10 bases fitting TRBD2. This clonotype was sampled from a woman between 40 and 55 years old with alopecia areata. Some clones in this sample may be carry-over from other donors' samples. The material sequenced was whole blood, taken in connection with sensitization to the hapten diphenylcyclopropenone (DPC). The chain's CDR3 is CASSVDLAGEMGEQYF. CDR3 bases: TGTGCCAGCAGCGTAGATCTAGCGGGAGAAATGGGCGAGCAGTACTTC.